The source of this T cell receptor (beta chain) is a study of technical replicates of blood from several donors. The V gene end was trimmed by 0 bases and the J gene end by 8 bases; junction bases not matched to a gene: 8. Per the germline V gene, CDR1 is MGHRA and CDR2 is YSYEKL. This CDR3 has 15 residues. Some clones are missing from TCRdb's copy, which holds only in-frame ones; the method was immunoSEQ multiplex PCR. The sample has about 14,000 clones, approximately 84% seen once. Specimen: PBMCs. This TCR was sampled from a human donor in good health. The chain is built from TRBV4-1 and TRBJ2-7, with TRBD1 matching over 9 bases. In DNA form, the CDR3 reads TGCGCCAGCAGCCAAGAGGACAGGGGCTCGGACAAGCAGTACTTC. Amino acid sequence: CASSQEDRGSDKQYF.